This TCR beta chain was sequenced in a study of control samples from healthy donors and cancer patients. The ends were cut back, 0 bases at V and 11 bases at J, with 5 bases in the middle. The length of the CDR3 is 11 residues. Germline V gene data show CDR1 as SGHVS and CDR2 as FQNEAQ. This clone was counted a few times. Using immunoSEQ multiplex PCR, the repertoire was profiled, and TCRdb retains in-frame clones only, with some absent. Counted here are around 84,000 clones, about 79% occurring once; the ten biggest clones make up 11%. The rearrangement uses TRBV7-8 and TRBJ2-4; D unresolved. This clonotype was obtained from a man in his sixties with head and neck cancer. The sample taken for sequencing was PBMCs. The CDR3 nucleotides are TGTGCCAGCAGCTTAGCGCCAGTTCAGTACTTC. Its translation: CASSLAPVQYF.